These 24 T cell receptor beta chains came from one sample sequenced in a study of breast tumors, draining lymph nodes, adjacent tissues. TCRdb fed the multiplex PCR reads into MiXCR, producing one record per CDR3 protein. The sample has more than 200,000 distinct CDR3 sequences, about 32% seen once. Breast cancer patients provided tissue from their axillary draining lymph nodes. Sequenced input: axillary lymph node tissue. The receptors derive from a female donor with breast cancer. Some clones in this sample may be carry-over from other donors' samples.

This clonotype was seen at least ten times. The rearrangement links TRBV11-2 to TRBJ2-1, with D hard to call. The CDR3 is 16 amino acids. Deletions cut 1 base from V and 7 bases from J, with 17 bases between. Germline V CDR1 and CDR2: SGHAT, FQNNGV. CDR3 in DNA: TGTGCCAGCAGCTTAGGGCCGCGACATCGGTATAATGAGCAGTTCTTC. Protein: CASSLGPRHRYNEQFF. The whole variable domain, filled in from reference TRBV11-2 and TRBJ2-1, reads EAGVAQSPRYKIIEKRQSVAFWCNPISGHATLYWYQQILGQGPKLLIQFQNNGVVDDSQLPKDRFSAERLKGVDSTLKIQPAKLEDSAVYLCASSLGPRHRYNEQFFGPGTRLTVL.

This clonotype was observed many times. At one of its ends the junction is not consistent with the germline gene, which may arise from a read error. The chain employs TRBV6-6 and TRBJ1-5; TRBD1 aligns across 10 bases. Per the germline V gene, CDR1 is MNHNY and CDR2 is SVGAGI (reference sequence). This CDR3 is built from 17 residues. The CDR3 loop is CASSHSGQGRRNQPQHF. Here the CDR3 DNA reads TGTGCCAGCAGTCACTCGGGACAGGGGCGGCGCAATCAGCCCCAGCATTTT.

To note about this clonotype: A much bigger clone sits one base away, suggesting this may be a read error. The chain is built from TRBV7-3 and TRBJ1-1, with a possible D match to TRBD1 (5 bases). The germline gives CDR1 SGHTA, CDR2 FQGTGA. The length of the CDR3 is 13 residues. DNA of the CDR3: TGTGCCAGCAGCTTGGGCGGGACGACTGAAGCTTCCTTT. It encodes CASSLGGTTEASF.

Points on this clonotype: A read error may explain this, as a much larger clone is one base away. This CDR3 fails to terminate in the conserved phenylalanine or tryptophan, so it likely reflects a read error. CDR3 DNA sequence: TGTGCCAGTATCGCTGGGACTAGCGGTCTCTACAATGAGCAGTTCTCC. This sequence encodes CASIAGTSGLYNEQFS. The chain carries TRBV19 and TRBJ2-1; 11 bases are a match to TRBD2. J gave up 3 bases and V 7 bases, and 8 bases lay outside the gene matches. Looked up from germline, CDR1 is LNHDA and CDR2 is SQIVND (reference sequence). This CDR3 spans 16 amino acids.

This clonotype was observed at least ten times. CDR3 region: CSARRDSDYYGYTF. Written as DNA, the CDR3 is TGCAGTGCTCGCCGGGACTCCGATTACTATGGCTACACCTTC. The chain is built from TRBV20-1 and TRBJ1-2; D might be TRBD1 (5 bases). The length of the CDR3 is 14 residues. Germline CDR1 is DFQATT and CDR2 is SNEGSKA (reference sequence). Trimming removed 5 bases at V and 3 bases at J, with 16 bases between.

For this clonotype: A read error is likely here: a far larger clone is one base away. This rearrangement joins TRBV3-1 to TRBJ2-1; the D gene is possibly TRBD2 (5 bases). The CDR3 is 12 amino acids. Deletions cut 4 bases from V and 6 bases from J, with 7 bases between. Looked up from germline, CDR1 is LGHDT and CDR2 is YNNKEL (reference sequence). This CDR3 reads CASSRSGNEQFF. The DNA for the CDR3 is TGTGCCAGCAGCCGGAGCGGCAATGAGCAGTTCTTC.

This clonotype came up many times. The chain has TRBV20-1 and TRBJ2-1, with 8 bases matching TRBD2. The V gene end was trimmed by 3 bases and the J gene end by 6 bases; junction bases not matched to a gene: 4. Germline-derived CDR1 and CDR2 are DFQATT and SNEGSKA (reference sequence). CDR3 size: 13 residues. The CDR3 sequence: CSASGRGPNEQFF. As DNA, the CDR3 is TGCAGTGCTAGCGGGAGGGGTCCCAATGAGCAGTTCTTC.

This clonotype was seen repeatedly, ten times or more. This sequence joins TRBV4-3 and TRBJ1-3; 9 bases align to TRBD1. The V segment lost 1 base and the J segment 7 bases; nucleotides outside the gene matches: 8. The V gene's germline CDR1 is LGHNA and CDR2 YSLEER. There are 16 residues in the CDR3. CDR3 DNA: TGCGCCAGCAGCCAAGTTACCGGGACAGGGCGCAACACCATATATTTT. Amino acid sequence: CASSQVTGTGRNTIYF.

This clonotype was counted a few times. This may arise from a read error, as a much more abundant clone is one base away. CDR3 sequence (DNA): TGTGCCAGCAGCAAATGGGGGACAGGGCACTACGAGCAGTACTTC. This sequence encodes CASSKWGTGHYEQYF. The rearrangement links TRBV12-3 or TRBV12-4 to TRBJ2-7, with 9 bases fitting TRBD1. CDR3 length: 15 residues. After removal of 6 bases from V and 3 bases from J, the junction contained 9 bases not matched to a gene.

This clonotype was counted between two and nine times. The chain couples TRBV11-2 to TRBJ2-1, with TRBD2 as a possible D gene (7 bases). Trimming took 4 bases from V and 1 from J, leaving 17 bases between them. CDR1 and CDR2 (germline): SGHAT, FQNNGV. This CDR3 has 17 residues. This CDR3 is CASSSRGGAGSYNEQFF. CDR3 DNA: TGTGCCAGCAGCTCTAGGGGGGGGGCTGGGTCCTACAATGAGCAGTTCTTC. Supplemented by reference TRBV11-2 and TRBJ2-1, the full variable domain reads EAGVAQSPRYKIIEKRQSVAFWCNPISGHATLYWYQQILGQGPKLLIQFQNNGVVDDSQLPKDRFSAERLKGVDSTLKIQPAKLEDSAVYLCASSSRGGAGSYNEQFFGPGTRLTVL.

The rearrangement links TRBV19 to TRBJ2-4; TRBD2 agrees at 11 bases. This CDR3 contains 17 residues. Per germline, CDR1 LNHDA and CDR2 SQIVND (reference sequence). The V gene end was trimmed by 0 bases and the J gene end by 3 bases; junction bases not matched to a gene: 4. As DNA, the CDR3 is TGTGCCAGTAGTATAGAACTAGCGGGAGTAGGCAAAAACATTCAGTACTTC. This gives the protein CASSIELAGVGKNIQYF.

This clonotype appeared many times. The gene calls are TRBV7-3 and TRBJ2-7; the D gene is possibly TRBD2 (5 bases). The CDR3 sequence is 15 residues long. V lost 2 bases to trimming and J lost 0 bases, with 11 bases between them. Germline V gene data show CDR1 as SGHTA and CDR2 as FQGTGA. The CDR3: CASSLGSASSYEQYF. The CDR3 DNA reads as TGTGCCAGCAGCTTAGGTAGCGCGAGCTCCTACGAGCAGTACTTC.

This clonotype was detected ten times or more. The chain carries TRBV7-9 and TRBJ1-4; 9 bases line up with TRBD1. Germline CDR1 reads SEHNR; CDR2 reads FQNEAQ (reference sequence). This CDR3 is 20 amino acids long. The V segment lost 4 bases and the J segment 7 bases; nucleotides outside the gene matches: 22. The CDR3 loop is CASSYRDRVFVVEGGEKLFF. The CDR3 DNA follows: TGTGCCAGCAGCTACCGGGACAGGGTATTTGTTGTTGAAGGGGGTGAAAAACTGTTTTTT.

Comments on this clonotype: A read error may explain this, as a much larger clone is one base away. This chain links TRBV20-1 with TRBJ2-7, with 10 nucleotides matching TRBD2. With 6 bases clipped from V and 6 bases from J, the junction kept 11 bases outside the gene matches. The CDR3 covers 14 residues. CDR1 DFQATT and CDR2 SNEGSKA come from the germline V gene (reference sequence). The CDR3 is CSATGLAEGSEQYF. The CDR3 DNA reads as TGCAGTGCAACCGGACTAGCGGAAGGCTCCGAGCAGTACTTC.

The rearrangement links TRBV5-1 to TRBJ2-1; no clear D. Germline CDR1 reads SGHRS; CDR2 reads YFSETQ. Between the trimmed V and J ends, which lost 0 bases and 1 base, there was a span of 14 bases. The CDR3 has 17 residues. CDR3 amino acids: CASSLDRLSSSYNEQFF. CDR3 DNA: TGCGCCAGCAGCTTGGATCGCCTAAGCTCTTCCTACAATGAGCAGTTCTTC.

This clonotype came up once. This CDR3 is CASSLPTGTVELGANQPQHF. For the CDR3, the DNA is TGTGCCAGCAGCTTGCCAACGGGGACAGTAGAGTTGGGGGCGAATCAGCCCCAGCATTTT. This sequence joins TRBV11-2 and TRBJ1-5, with 7 bases matching TRBD1. Germline V lookup: CDR1 SGHAT, CDR2 FQNNGV. This CDR3 is 20 amino acids long. Trimming at V came to 3 bases and at J to 4 bases, leaving 21 bases not matched to a gene.

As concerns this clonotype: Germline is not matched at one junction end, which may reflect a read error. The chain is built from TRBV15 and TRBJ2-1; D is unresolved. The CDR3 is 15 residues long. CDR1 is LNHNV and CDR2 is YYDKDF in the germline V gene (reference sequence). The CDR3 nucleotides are TGTGTCACCGGCAGAGATGGTGGCTCCTACAATGAGCAGTTCTTC. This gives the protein CVTGRDGGSYNEQFF.

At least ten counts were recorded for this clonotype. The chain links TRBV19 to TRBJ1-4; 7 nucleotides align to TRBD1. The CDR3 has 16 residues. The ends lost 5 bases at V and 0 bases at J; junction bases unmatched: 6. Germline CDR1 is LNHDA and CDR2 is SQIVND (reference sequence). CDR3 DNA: TGTGCCAGTAGTGCCCGGGACAGAACAACTAATGAAAAACTGTTTTTT. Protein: CASSARDRTTNEKLFF.

This chain's CDR3 is CASRPTTPPTYEQYF. The CDR3 DNA reads TGTGCCAGCAGGCCCACAACTCCCCCTACCTACGAGCAGTACTTC. The V call is TRBV27, the J call TRBJ2-7, with no clear D. From germline, CDR1 is MNHEY and CDR2 SMNVEV (reference sequence). V was pared by 6 bases and J by 2 bases, with 17 bases between. The CDR3 is made up of 15 amino acids.

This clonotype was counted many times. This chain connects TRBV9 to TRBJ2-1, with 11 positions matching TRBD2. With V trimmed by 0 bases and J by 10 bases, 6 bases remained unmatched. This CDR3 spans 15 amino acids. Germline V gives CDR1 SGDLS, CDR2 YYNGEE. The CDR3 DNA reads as TGTGCCAGCAGCGTAGAGACTAGCGGGATAAGGGAGCAGTTCTTC. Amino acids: CASSVETSGIREQFF.

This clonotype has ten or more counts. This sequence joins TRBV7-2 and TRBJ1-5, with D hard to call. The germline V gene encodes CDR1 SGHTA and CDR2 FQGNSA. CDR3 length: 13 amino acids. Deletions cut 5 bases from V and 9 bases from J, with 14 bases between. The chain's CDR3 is CASSPTAAGPQHF. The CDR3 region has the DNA TGTGCCAGCAGCCCCACTGCGGCTGGGCCCCAGCATTTT.

The CDR3 loop is CAWSGGRLDGPDTQYF. The CDR3, as DNA: TGTGCCTGGAGTGGAGGAAGGCTCGACGGTCCAGATACGCAGTATTTT. V usage is TRBV30 and J usage is TRBJ2-3; D is ambiguous. The CDR3 is 16 residues long. Germline values: CDR1 GTSNPN, CDR2 SVGIG (reference sequence). V lost 1 base and J lost 4, with 18 bases in between.

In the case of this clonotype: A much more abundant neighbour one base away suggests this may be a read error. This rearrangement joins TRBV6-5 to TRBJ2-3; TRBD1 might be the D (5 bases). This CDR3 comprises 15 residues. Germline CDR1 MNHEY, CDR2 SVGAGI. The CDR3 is CVSSYRATGTDTQYF. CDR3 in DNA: TGTGTCAGCAGTTACAGAGCGACAGGCACAGATACGCAGTATTTT.

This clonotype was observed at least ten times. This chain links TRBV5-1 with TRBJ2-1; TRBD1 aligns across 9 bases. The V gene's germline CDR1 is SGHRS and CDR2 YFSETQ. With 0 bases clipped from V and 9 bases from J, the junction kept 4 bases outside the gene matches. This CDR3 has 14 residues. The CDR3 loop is CASSLATGGSEQFF. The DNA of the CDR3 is TGCGCCAGCAGCTTGGCCACAGGGGGCAGTGAGCAGTTCTTC.